This paragraph covers one T cell receptor (beta chain) sequence. Its antigen is unknown. Primers: 60 Vbeta forward and 13 Jbeta reverse. Authors' methods: It was a later analysis that counted roughly 79 million unique TCR beta chains, of which some 9.9 million were shared. This table comes from immunoSEQ multiplex PCR, and its TCRdb copy is limited to in-frame clones, with some not included. V, J and clone size were drawn from that table, and D and trimming were deduced from the DNA. Among 98,000 or so clones listed, roughly three quarters were seen once. The V end lost 3 bases, the J end lost 0 bases, and 9 bases lay between the germline ends. The CDR3 loop spans 14 amino acids. The germline V gene encodes CDR1 KGHSH and CDR2 LQKENI. This sample was included in a study of cytomegalovirus exposure and HLA in healthy donors. The study, taken as a whole, reports: There was a cluster of highly shared sequence variants that was likely a sequencing artifact. The study recorded over 150 TCR beta chains that were cytomegalovirus-associated.

The J gene is TRBJ2-7, the V gene TRBV18; possible D gene TRBD1, 5 bases. The source is a female donor in good health and CMV-seronegative. Source material: PBMCs. Written as DNA, the CDR3 is TGTGCCAGCTCACCGACAGAAAGCTCCTACGAGCAGTACTTC. Translation: CASSPTESSYEQYF.